These 4 T cell receptor beta chains share one sample of origin, sequenced in a study of blood T cells in healthy people across ages. Through a sample-barcoded 5' primer and a J-beta primer mix, a second PCR was run for roughly 7 to 12 cycles. TCRdb used MiXCR to reprocess the 5' RACE reads, holding one entry per CDR3 protein. The profile shows 750,000 or so distinct CDR3 sequences, approximately 25% of them singletons. Another study also made use of these data, one on T cells of mothers and their children.

The sequenced material came from blood. The receptors shown here come from a boy aged 5 to 17 in good health.

There are a few counts of this clonotype. J is TRBJ1-2 and V is TRBV19; 7 bases match TRBD1. With 5 bases clipped from V and 6 bases from J, the junction kept 12 bases outside the gene matches. The CDR3 length is 15 residues. Per the germline V gene, CDR1 is LNHDA and CDR2 is SQIVND (reference sequence). The CDR3, as DNA: TGTGCCAGTAGTGGCGACAGGGACACTGAAGATGGCTACACCTTC. Translated: CASSGDRDTEDGYTF.

This clonotype was detected only a few times. This may be a read error, as it is one base from a much larger clone. This chain joins TRBV4-1 and TRBJ2-4; tentative D call: TRBD2 (5 bases). The CDR3 loop spans 15 amino acids. From germline, CDR1 is MGHRA and CDR2 YSYEKL. The CDR3 reads CASSPILVAKNIQCF. The CDR3 region has the DNA TGCGCCAGCAGCCCGATACTAGTAGCCAAAAACATTCAGTGCTTC.

The table lists this clonotype with a few counts. At one end, the junction sequence differs from germline, possibly due to a read error. The chain uses TRBV7-9 and TRBJ2-7; the D gene is possibly TRBD1 (6 bases). Germline CDR1 and CDR2: SEHNR and FQNEAQ (reference sequence). The CDR3 is 12 residues long. The DNA for the CDR3 is TGTGCCAGCTCACAGGGATCCTACAAGCAGTACTTC. Protein: CASSQGSYKQYF.

The J gene is TRBJ2-7, the V gene TRBV7-9; D is unresolved. There are 13 residues in the CDR3. Germline loops: CDR1 SEHNR, CDR2 FQNEAQ (reference sequence). Trimming left V 5 bases short and J 5 bases short, with 13 bases between. The CDR3 region is CASSPRSLDEQYF. For the CDR3, the DNA is TGTGCCAGCAGCCCTCGTAGTTTGGACGAGCAGTACTTC.